The sequence of this T cell receptor beta chain was determined in a study of CD4+ T cells in melanoma. CDR3 length: 14 residues. Germline assignment: CDR1 MNHNY and CDR2 SVGAGI (reference sequence). V lost 11 bases, J lost 0 bases, and 13 bases lay in between. Sequencing used immunoSEQ multiplex PCR; TCRdb keeps in-frame clones, though not all of them. The table has about 9,600 clones, 70% to 75% seen once. The chain employs TRBV6-6 and TRBJ1-4; D call uncertain. The TCR comes from a human donor with melanoma. Sequencing used cells from a culture (not recorded whether cultured in vitro). This CDR3 is CAAGEVSTNEKLFF. The CDR3 nucleotides read TGTGCCGCCGGAGAGGTCTCAACTAATGAAAAACTGTTTTTT.